One and the same sample provided the 5 T cell receptor beta chains below, sequenced in a study of cytomegalovirus exposure and HLA in healthy donors. Sequencing was performed with immunoSEQ multiplex PCR; in TCRdb, only in-frame clones are kept and a portion is missing. Of some 140,000 clones detected, 86% appear once; the ten largest clones hold roughly 3%. Material for sequencing was PBMCs. The receptor source for this set is a man between 18 and 29 years old in good health and CMV-seronegative.

V and J are TRBV9 and TRBJ2-3, with D possibly TRBD1 on 5 matching bases. The CDR3 is 15 residues long. V gave up 2 bases and J gave up 4 bases, with 14 bases separating them. Germline values: CDR1 SGDLS, CDR2 YYNGEE. The CDR3 sequence: CASSVTPGSADTQYF. CDR3 in DNA: TGTGCCAGCAGCGTGACCCCAGGGTCGGCAGATACGCAGTATTTT.

The V gene is TRBV5-1, the J gene TRBJ1-5; perhaps TRBD1 as D (5 bases). The CDR3 has 15 amino acids. With 2 bases removed from V and 0 bases from J, the gap between germline ends came to 9 bases. Germline-derived CDR1 and CDR2 are SGHRS and YFSETQ. Here the CDR3 DNA reads TGCGCCAGCAGCTTCGGGGGGGATAGCAATCAGCCCCAGCATTTT. Its translation: CASSFGGDSNQPQHF.

The rearrangement joins TRBV5-1 to TRBJ1-4; D is ambiguous. This CDR3 has 16 residues. The V end lost 4 bases, the J end lost 0 bases, and 13 bases lay between the germline ends. In germline, CDR1 is SGHRS, CDR2 YFSETQ. CDR3 DNA sequence: TGCGCCAGCAGCCCGGGGAGGGTGCCAACTAATGAAAAACTGTTTTTT. Translation: CASSPGRVPTNEKLFF.

In the case of this clone: Mismatch with germline at one junction end may stem from a read error. The CDR3 loop is CASSSTKMKTEAFF. The CDR3 DNA is TGTGCCAGCAGTTCGACAAAAATGAAGACTGAAGCTTTCTTT. V usage is TRBV27 and J usage is TRBJ1-1; D remains unclear. CDR3 length: 14 amino acids. CDR1 MNHEY and CDR2 SMNVEV come from the germline V gene (reference sequence).

The rearrangement links TRBV5-6 to TRBJ2-1, with 7 bases that match TRBD1. The CDR3 is 13 amino acids. Per the germline V gene, CDR1 is SGHDT and CDR2 is YYEEEE. After removal of 6 bases from V and 6 bases from J, the junction contained 6 bases not matched to a gene. CDR3 residues: CASKAGTVNEQFF. The CDR3 coding sequence is TGTGCCAGCAAAGCCGGGACAGTCAATGAGCAGTTCTTC. The variable domain in full, with the rest retrieved from reference TRBV5-6 and TRBJ2-1, is DAGVTQSPTHLIKTRGQQVTLRCSPKSGHDTVSWYQQALGQGPQFIFQYYEEEERQRGNFPDRFSGHQFPNYSSELNVNALLLGDSALYLCASKAGTVNEQFFGPGTRLTVL.